This T cell receptor beta chain is from a study of neurological immune-mediated disorders. The CDR3 is made up of 13 amino acids. Per germline, CDR1 MNHEY and CDR2 SMNVEV (reference sequence). V lost 7 bases to trimming and J lost 2 bases, with 12 bases between them. As for the cDNA, it was generated by 5'RACE with 10-nucleotide random UMIs. In every sequencing run, more than 180 million TCR-beta sequences were generated from 15-18 subjects. TCRdb reprocessed the 5' RACE reads via MiXCR and lists one record per CDR3 protein. The top ten hold about 4.6% of the sample, which has some 87,000 distinct CDR3 sequences, less than 15% seen once. Indicated time point: longitudinal time-point 2. For the unsorted libraries, 2 million PBMCs stored at -80 C served as input. General study points: Patients with HTLV-1-associated myelopathy showed the most TCR clonal expansion. Those with multiple sclerosis showed the least, falling below healthy controls.

This clonotype was detected many times. Its specificity is unknown. V gene TRBV27 combines with J gene TRBJ2-7; either TRBD1 or TRBD2 may supply D (5 bases each). This TCR was recovered from a female donor with HTLV-1-associated myelopathy (HAM/TSP). The specimen was PBMCs. The CDR3 nucleotides are TGTGCCAGCAAGCAGGGAGAGGCCTACGAGCAGTACTTC. It encodes CASKQGEAYEQYF.